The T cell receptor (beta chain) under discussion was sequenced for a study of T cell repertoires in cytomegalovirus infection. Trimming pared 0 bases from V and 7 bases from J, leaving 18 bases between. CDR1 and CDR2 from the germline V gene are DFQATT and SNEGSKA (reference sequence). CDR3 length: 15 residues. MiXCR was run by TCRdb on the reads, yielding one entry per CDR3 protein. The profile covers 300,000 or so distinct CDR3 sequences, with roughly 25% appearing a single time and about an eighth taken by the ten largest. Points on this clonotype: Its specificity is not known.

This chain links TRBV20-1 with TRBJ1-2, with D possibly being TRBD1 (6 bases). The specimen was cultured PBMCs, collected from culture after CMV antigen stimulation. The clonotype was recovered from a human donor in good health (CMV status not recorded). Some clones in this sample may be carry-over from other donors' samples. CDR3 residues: CSARDLSGPGVGYTF. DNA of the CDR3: TGCAGTGCTAGAGATCTCTCAGGACCAGGGGTTGGCTACACCTTC.